This T cell receptor beta chain appears in the sequencing data of a study of T cell responses to AZD1222 COVID-19 vaccine. Comment on this clone: Its antigen is still unknown.

CDR3 length: 12 residues. Germline V CDR1 and CDR2: MDHEN, SYDVKM. V lost 7 bases, J lost 6 bases, and 13 bases lay in between. Study-level points and caveats: Just a handful of people given AZD1222 tested seropositive at baseline.

The data were produced by immunoSEQ multiplex PCR, yet TCRdb's version contains in-frame clones alone and is incomplete. The table lists roughly 58,000 clones, 80% to 90% of them singletons. This TCR came from an adult who received the AZD1222 COVID-19 vaccine. The specimen comprised peripheral blood, sampled 28 days after the second AZD1222 dose. The chain recombines TRBV28 with TRBJ2-7, with D perhaps TRBD2 (6 bases). The CDR3 sequence: CASIAGTAEQYF. The CDR3 DNA sequence: TGTGCCAGCATCGCCGGGACTGCCGAGCAGTACTTC.